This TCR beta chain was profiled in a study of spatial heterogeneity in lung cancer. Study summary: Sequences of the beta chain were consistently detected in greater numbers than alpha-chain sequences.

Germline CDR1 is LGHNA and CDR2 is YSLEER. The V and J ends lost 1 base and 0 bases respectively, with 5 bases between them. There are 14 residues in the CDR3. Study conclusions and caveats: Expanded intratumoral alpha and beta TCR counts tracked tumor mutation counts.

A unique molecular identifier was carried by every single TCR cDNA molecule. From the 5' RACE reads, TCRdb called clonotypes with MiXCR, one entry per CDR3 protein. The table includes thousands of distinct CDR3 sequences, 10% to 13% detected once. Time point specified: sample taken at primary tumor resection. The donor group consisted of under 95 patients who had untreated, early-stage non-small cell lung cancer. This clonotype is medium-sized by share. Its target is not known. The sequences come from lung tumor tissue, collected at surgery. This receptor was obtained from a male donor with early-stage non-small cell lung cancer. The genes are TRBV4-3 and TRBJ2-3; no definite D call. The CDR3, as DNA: TGCGCCAGCAGCCAAGGGCCGAGCACAGATACGCAGTATTTT. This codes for CASSQGPSTDTQYF.